Each of the 28 T cell receptor beta chains below was sequenced from the same sample in a study of shared clonotypes between healthy human individuals. As defined, naive CD8 cells were CD45RO-negative and positively selected for CCR7, with terminally differentiated effector memory CD45RA+ cells excluded. The assay was immunoSEQ multiplex PCR, and TCRdb's table has in-frame clones only and misses some. The sample holds some 2,100,000 clones; 90% to 95% are singletons and the top ten take approximately 1.7%. Sequencing was done on a sample of naive CD8+ T cells from PBMCs. The receptors were sampled from a man aged 18 to 30 in good health. Some clones in this sample may be carry-over from other donors' samples.

The chain is built from TRBV10-2 and TRBJ2-5, with D tentatively TRBD1 (5 bases). Trimming removed 4 bases at V and 1 base at J, with 13 bases between. The CDR3 has 15 amino acids. Per germline, CDR1 WSHSY and CDR2 SAAADI. The CDR3 sequence is CASSGFPTVQETQYF. The CDR3 DNA reads as TGCGCCAGCAGTGGTTTTCCGACAGTCCAAGAGACCCAGTACTTC.

The chain joins TRBV6-5 to TRBJ2-1; D may match TRBD1 or TRBD2 (6 bases each). Germline CDR1 MNHEY, CDR2 SVGAGI. Trimming stripped 2 bases from V and 8 bases from J, with 10 bases between. This CDR3 is built from 13 residues. Written as DNA, the CDR3 is TGTGCCAGCAGTTACGGGGGGCTTGATGAGCAGTTCTTC. It translates to CASSYGGLDEQFF.

This clone has just one count. The CDR3 here is CASSEWERFF. The DNA of the CDR3 is TGTGCCAGCAGTGAATGGGAGAGGTTCTTC. The rearrangement joins TRBV6-1 to TRBJ2-1, with a tentative D call TRBD2 (5 bases). V lost 2 bases to trimming and J lost 15 bases, with 8 bases between them. Germline V lookup: CDR1 MNHNS, CDR2 SASEGT. This CDR3 comprises 10 residues.

V and J are TRBV9 and TRBJ2-3; weak D call: TRBD2 (6 bases). V shed 4 bases and J shed 2 bases, with 14 bases lying between them. The CDR3 has 15 residues. Germline CDR1 is SGDLS and CDR2 is YYNGEE. The chain's CDR3 is CASSPRLGTTDTQYF. The CDR3 DNA reads TGTGCCAGCAGCCCCCGACTAGGAACCACAGATACGCAGTATTTT.

V and J are TRBV9 and TRBJ1-2, with 9 nucleotides matching TRBD1. Losses at the gene ends were 0 bases for V and 7 bases for J; bases not matched to a gene: 1. Looked up from germline, CDR1 is SGDLS and CDR2 is YYNGEE. The CDR3 contains 13 residues. This CDR3 reads CASSVGTGVGYTF. The CDR3 DNA sequence: TGTGCCAGCAGCGTAGGGACAGGGGTTGGCTACACCTTC.

The V call is TRBV4-1, the J call TRBJ2-5; D is possibly TRBD2 (7 bases). Per the germline V gene, CDR1 is MGHRA and CDR2 is YSYEKL. Between the trimmed V and J ends, which lost 0 bases and 5 bases, there was a span of 13 bases. The CDR3 consists of 15 residues. The CDR3 nucleotides are TGCGCCAGCAGCCAAGAGAGGGGGGGTGCGGAGACCCAGTACTTC. This sequence encodes CASSQERGGAETQYF.

V usage is TRBV29-1 and J usage is TRBJ2-7; D assignment may be TRBD1 or TRBD2 (5 bases each). The CDR3 length is 13 residues. From germline, CDR1 is SQVTM and CDR2 ANQGSEA. V was cut by 4 bases and J by 6 bases, with 16 bases left in between. CDR3 residues: CSVGRGPSSEQYF. CDR3 DNA: TGCAGCGTTGGTCGGGGCCCCTCTTCCGAGCAGTACTTC.

The chain employs TRBV28 and TRBJ2-1; no clear D. Trimming removed 8 bases from V and 7 bases from J, with 18 bases in between. The CDR3 has 14 residues. Germline V gene lookup returns CDR1 MDHEN and CDR2 SYDVKM. The CDR3 coding sequence is TGTGCCAGCTCTCTTCTGGGCCATAGGAATGAGCAGTTCTTC. Amino acid sequence: CASSLLGHRNEQFF.

Regarding this clone: Other DNA sequences in this specimen translate into the identical CDR3. The rearrangement joins TRBV7-6 to TRBJ2-7, with 9 positions matching TRBD1. The CDR3 loop spans 14 amino acids. J gave up 4 bases and V 1 base, and 2 bases lay outside the gene matches. Per the germline V gene, CDR1 is SGHVS and CDR2 is FNYEAQ. This chain's CDR3 is CASSLEGQGYEQYF. CDR3 sequence (DNA): TGTGCCAGCAGCTTAGAGGGACAGGGATACGAGCAGTACTTC. Drawing the rest from reference TRBV7-6 and TRBJ2-7, the complete variable domain is GAGVSQSPRYKVTKRGQDVALRCDPISGHVSLYWYRQALGQGPEFLTYFNYEAQQDKSGLPNDRFSAERPEGSISTLTIQRTEQRDSAMYRCASSLEGQGYEQYFGPGTRLTVT.

This clone was seen more than once but under ten times. The chain joins TRBV5-4 to TRBJ1-2, with a weak D call TRBD1 (5 bases). The V end lost 5 bases, the J end lost 6 bases, and 11 bases lay between the germline ends. The V gene's germline CDR1 is SGHNT and CDR2 YYREEE (reference sequence). The CDR3 consists of 12 residues. The CDR3 DNA is TGTGCCAGCAGACGCGGGGGGGATGGCTACACCTTC. Protein: CASRRGGDGYTF.

The chain recombines TRBV11-2 with TRBJ2-1; the D gene is possibly TRBD2 (6 bases). The germline V gene encodes CDR1 SGHAT and CDR2 FQNNGV. Trimming pared 1 base from V and 0 bases from J, leaving 10 bases between. The CDR3 is made up of 16 amino acids. The CDR3 DNA sequence: TGTGCCAGCAGCTTAGCGGGAGTCCCCTCCTACAATGAGCAGTTCTTC. Amino acid sequence: CASSLAGVPSYNEQFF.

The chain uses TRBV7-2 and TRBJ2-4, with TRBD2 identical over 7 bases. The CDR3 length is 15 residues. Germline V gene data show CDR1 as SGHTA and CDR2 as FQGNSA. Trimming removed 2 bases from V and 4 bases from J; junction bases left unmatched: 5. The CDR3 reads CASSLTGEGKNIQYF. The CDR3 DNA is TGTGCCAGCAGCTTAACGGGGGAGGGAAAAAACATTCAGTACTTC.

The rearrangement joins TRBV10-2 to TRBJ2-1; TRBD2 matches 7 bases. J lost 2 bases, V lost 3 bases, and 7 bases had no gene match. Germline V CDR1 and CDR2: WSHSY, SAAADI. This CDR3 has 16 residues. As DNA, the CDR3 is TGCGCCAGCAGTGACCGGGGGGTCCCCCCCTACAATGAGCAGTTCTTC. It encodes CASSDRGVPPYNEQFF.

This clone was seen a single time. The chain is built from TRBV7-2 and TRBJ1-3, with 8 positions matching TRBD1. The CDR3 sequence is 16 residues long. The V and J ends lost 3 bases and 3 bases, in that order; junction bases with no gene match: 7. Looked up from germline, CDR1 is SGHTA and CDR2 is FQGNSA. In nucleotides, the CDR3 is TGTGCCAGCAGCTTCCTGGACAGGGTATTTGGAAACACCATATATTTT. This gives the protein CASSFLDRVFGNTIYF.

This clone was seen a handful of times. The gene calls are TRBV15 and TRBJ1-1; D gene ambiguous. In germline, CDR1 is LNHNV, CDR2 YYDKDF (reference sequence). The V and J ends lost 0 bases and 1 base respectively, with 12 bases between them. The CDR3 has 16 residues. This chain's CDR3 is CATSRDHAGQNTEAFF. CDR3 coding DNA: TGTGCCACCAGCAGAGATCATGCAGGCCAGAACACTGAAGCTTTCTTT.

In DNA, the CDR3 is TGTGCCAGCAGTGTTTTTCGGGGGTTTGGGTTAGCGGGAGGCGAGCAGTACTTC. This gives the protein CASSVFRGFGLAGGEQYF. The V gene is TRBV6-1, the J gene TRBJ2-7; 10 bases fit TRBD2. V lost 4 bases, J lost 6 bases, and 18 bases stayed unmatched. The germline gives CDR1 MNHNS, CDR2 SASEGT. The CDR3 has 18 amino acids.

The genes are TRBV9 and TRBJ2-7; 7 nucleotides line up with TRBD1. Germline trimming cut 0 bases from V and 5 bases from J; bases unmatched to any gene: 11. CDR3 length: 16 residues. Germline V gene sequence: CDR1 SGDLS, CDR2 YYNGEE. In DNA, the CDR3 is TGTGCCAGCAGCGTAGAGGGGGCAGGGTGGTTCCACGAGCAGTACTTC. This gives the protein CASSVEGAGWFHEQYF.

The chain recombines TRBV11-1 with TRBJ2-2; D tentatively fits TRBD1 or TRBD2 (5 bases each). CDR1 and CDR2 from the germline V gene are SGHAT and FQDESV (reference sequence). Trimming cost V 4 bases and J 6 bases, with 12 bases left between them. This CDR3 spans 14 amino acids. The CDR3 reads CASSWGGHPGELFF. CDR3 DNA: TGTGCCAGCAGCTGGGGCGGGCACCCCGGGGAGCTGTTTTTT.

The V and J genes are TRBV19 and TRBJ2-3, with 15 bases matching TRBD2. The CDR3 totals 18 residues. Trimming at V came to 7 bases and at J to 1 base, leaving 9 bases not matched to a gene. Per the germline V gene, CDR1 is LNHDA and CDR2 is SQIVND (reference sequence). The CDR3 DNA follows: TGTGCCAGTACCAGAGGACTAGCGGGAGGGCCGGGCACAGATACGCAGTATTTT. Translation gives CASTRGLAGGPGTDTQYF.

V and J are TRBV7-9 and TRBJ2-1; TRBD2 is a possible D gene (5 bases). This CDR3 contains 16 residues. The V end lost 0 bases, the J end lost 5 bases, and 14 bases lay between the germline ends. Germline V CDR1 and CDR2: SEHNR, FQNEAQ (reference sequence). The CDR3: CASSLAGVGFHNEQFF. CDR3 bases: TGTGCCAGCAGCTTAGCGGGAGTAGGGTTCCACAATGAGCAGTTCTTC. The whole variable domain, filled in from reference TRBV7-9 and TRBJ2-1, reads DTGVSQNPRHKITKRGQNVTFRCDPISEHNRLYWYRQTLGQGPEFLTYFQNEAQLEKSRLLSDRFSAERPKGSFSTLEIQRTEQGDSAMYLCASSLAGVGFHNEQFFGPGTRLTVL.

This chain joins TRBV9 and TRBJ1-2; 8 bases are a match to TRBD1. The CDR3 spans 15 residues. V lost 0 bases, J lost 1 base, and 2 bases stayed unmatched. Looked up from germline, CDR1 is SGDLS and CDR2 is YYNGEE. DNA of the CDR3: TGTGCCAGCAGCGTAGTTGACAGGGGTAACTATGGCTACACCTTC. It yields the protein CASSVVDRGNYGYTF.

V gene TRBV4-3 combines with J gene TRBJ1-6; D is possibly TRBD1 (5 bases). The V end lost 4 bases, the J end lost 3 bases, and 13 bases lay between the germline ends. This CDR3 region has 16 residues. The germline gives CDR1 LGHNA, CDR2 YSLEER. The CDR3 loop reads CASSPERDRYNSPLHF. CDR3 in DNA: TGCGCCAGCAGCCCGGAAAGGGACCGCTATAATTCACCCCTCCACTTT.

The CDR3 DNA is TGTGCCAGCAGGACCGGGACTAGCGGGAGTCTCTCCTACGAGCAGTACTTC. Its translation: CASRTGTSGSLSYEQYF. The rearrangement links TRBV2 to TRBJ2-7, with 14 positions matching TRBD2. Trimming removed 6 bases from V and 0 bases from J; junction bases left unmatched: 7. This CDR3 is built from 17 residues. Germline V gene data show CDR1 as SNHLY and CDR2 as FYNNEI.

The rearrangement joins TRBV7-9 to TRBJ2-2; the D gene is possibly TRBD2 (6 bases). Trimming cost V 4 bases and J 1 base, with 16 bases left between them. The CDR3 runs to 17 residues. Germline values: CDR1 SEHNR, CDR2 FQNEAQ (reference sequence). CDR3 bases: TGTGCCAGCAGCTCTCCAGGGACTTCACTGAACACCGGGGAGCTGTTTTTT. It is translated as CASSSPGTSLNTGELFF. Using reference TRBV7-9 and TRBJ2-2 for the parts outside the CDR3, the full variable domain is DTGVSQNPRHKITKRGQNVTFRCDPISEHNRLYWYRQTLGQGPEFLTYFQNEAQLEKSRLLSDRFSAERPKGSFSTLEIQRTEQGDSAMYLCASSSPGTSLNTGELFFGEGSRLTVL.

In regard to this clone: In the same sample, other DNA sequences code for this CDR3. The rearrangement uses TRBV9 and TRBJ2-7, with TRBD2 as a possible D gene (5 bases). CDR1 and CDR2 (germline): SGDLS, YYNGEE. The CDR3 sequence is 12 residues long. V was trimmed by 0 bases and J by 7 bases, leaving 8 bases between them. Here the CDR3 DNA reads TGTGCCAGCAGCGTAGCTTCGGGGGAGCAGTACTTC. Translating it yields CASSVASGEQYF.

This rearrangement joins TRBV12-5 to TRBJ2-5, with 8 positions matching TRBD2. Germline CDR1 reads LGHNT; CDR2 reads FRNRAP. The junction had 13 bases not matched to a gene; V was cut back by 5 bases and J by 5 bases. CDR3 length equals 16 residues. CDR3 amino acids: CASGTGGAELIETQYF. The CDR3, as DNA: TGTGCTAGTGGTACGGGGGGGGCAGAATTGATCGAGACCCAGTACTTC.

On this clone: Other DNA sequences in this specimen translate into the identical CDR3. The J gene is TRBJ2-1, the V gene TRBV27, with 10 bases lining up with TRBD2. CDR1 is MNHEY, CDR2 SMNVEV, per germline (reference sequence). Unmatched junction bases numbered 5, after V lost 2 bases and J lost 4 bases. This CDR3 spans 16 amino acids. Written as DNA, the CDR3 is TGTGCCAGCAGTTTAAGGCTAGCGGGGGCTTACAATGAGCAGTTCTTC. Amino acid sequence: CASSLRLAGAYNEQFF.

The chain employs TRBV27 and TRBJ2-3; 16 bases fit TRBD2. Germline lookup yields CDR1 MNHEY and CDR2 SMNVEV (reference sequence). The length of the CDR3 is 19 residues. V was clipped by 3 bases and J by 3 bases; unmatched bases: 9. The DNA for the CDR3 is TGTGCCAGCAGTTTTCTGGGACTAGCGGGAGGGCCTAGAACAGATACGCAGTATTTT. Translated, it gives CASSFLGLAGGPRTDTQYF.